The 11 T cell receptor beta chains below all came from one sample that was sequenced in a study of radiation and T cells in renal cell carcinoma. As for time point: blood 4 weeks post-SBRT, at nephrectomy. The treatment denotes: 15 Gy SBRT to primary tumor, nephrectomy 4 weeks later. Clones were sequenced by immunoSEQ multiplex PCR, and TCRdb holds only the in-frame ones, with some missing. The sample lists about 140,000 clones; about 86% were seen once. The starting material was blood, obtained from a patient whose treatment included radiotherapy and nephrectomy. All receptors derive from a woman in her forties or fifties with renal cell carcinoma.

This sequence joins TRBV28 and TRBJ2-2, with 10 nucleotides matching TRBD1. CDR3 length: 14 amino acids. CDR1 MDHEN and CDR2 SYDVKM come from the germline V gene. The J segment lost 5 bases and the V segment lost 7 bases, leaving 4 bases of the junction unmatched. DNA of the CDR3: TGTGCCAGCAAGGACAGGGGGAGTACCGGGGAGCTGTTTTTT. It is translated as CASKDRGSTGELFF.

For the CDR3, the DNA is TGTGCCAGCAGCTGGGACAGGACTAGCTCTGGAAACACCATATATTTT. Its protein product is CASSWDRTSSGNTIYF. The chain combines TRBV5-4 with TRBJ1-3, with 8 bases that match TRBD1. In germline, CDR1 is SGHNT, CDR2 YYREEE (reference sequence). CDR3 length equals 16 residues. V was clipped by 3 bases and J by 0 bases; unmatched bases: 5.

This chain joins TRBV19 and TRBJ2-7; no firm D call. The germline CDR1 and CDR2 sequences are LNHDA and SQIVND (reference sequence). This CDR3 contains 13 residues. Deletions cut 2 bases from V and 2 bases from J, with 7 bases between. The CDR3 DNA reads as TGTGCCAGTAGTATATCGGTGACCTACGAGCAGTACTTC. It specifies CASSISVTYEQYF.

The CDR3 sequence is CASSRDPSGRRETQYF. The CDR3 DNA is TGTGCCAGCAGTCGCGACCCCAGCGGGAGGAGGGAGACCCAGTACTTC. The rearrangement uses TRBV28 and TRBJ2-5; 9 nucleotides align to TRBD2. Germline V gene data show CDR1 as MDHEN and CDR2 as SYDVKM. This CDR3 is 16 amino acids long. The V segment lost 5 bases and the J segment 5 bases; nucleotides outside the gene matches: 12.

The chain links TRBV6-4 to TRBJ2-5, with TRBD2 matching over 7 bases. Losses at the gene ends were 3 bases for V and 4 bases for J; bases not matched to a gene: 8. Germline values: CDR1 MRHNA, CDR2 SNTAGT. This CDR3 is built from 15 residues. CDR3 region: CASSEYLGRGETQYF. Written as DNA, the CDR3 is TGTGCCAGCAGTGAATACCTGGGGAGGGGAGAGACCCAGTACTTC.

CDR3 in DNA: TGTGCCAGCAGTTTGGGGGGACCAACTAATGAAAAACTGTTTTTT. Translation: CASSLGGPTNEKLFF. The chain employs TRBV28 and TRBJ1-4, with D maybe TRBD1 (5 bases). CDR1 and CDR2 (germline): MDHEN, SYDVKM. V lost 3 bases to trimming and J lost 0 bases, with 8 bases between them. The CDR3 runs 15 residues.

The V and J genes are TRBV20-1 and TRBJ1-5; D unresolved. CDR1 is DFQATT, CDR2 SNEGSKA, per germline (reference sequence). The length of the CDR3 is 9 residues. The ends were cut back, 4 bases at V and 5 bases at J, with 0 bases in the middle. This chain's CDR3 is CSANQPQHF. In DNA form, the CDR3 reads TGCAGTGCTAATCAGCCCCAGCATTTT.

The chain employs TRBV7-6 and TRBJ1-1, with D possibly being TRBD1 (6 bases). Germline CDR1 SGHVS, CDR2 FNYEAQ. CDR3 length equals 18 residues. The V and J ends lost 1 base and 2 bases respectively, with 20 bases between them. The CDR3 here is CASSLGRMGGTLNTEAFF. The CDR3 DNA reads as TGTGCCAGCAGCTTAGGTCGGATGGGGGGGACACTAAACACTGAAGCTTTCTTT.

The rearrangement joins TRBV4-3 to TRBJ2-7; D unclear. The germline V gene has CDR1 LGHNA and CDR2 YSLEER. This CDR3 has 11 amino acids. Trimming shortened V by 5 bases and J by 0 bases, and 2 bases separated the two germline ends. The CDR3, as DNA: TGCGCCAGCAGCAACTCCTACGAGCAGTACTTC. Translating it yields CASSNSYEQYF.

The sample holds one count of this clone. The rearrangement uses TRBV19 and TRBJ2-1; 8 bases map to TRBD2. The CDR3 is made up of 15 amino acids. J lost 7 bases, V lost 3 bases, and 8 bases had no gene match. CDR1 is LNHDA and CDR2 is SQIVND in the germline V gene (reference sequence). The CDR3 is CASSILSGVGNEQFF. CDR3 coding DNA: TGTGCCAGTAGTATCCTTAGCGGGGTGGGGAATGAGCAGTTCTTC.

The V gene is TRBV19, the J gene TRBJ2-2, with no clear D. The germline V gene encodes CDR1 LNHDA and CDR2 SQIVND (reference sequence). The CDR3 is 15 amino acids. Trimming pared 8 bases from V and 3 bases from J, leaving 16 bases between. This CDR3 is CASQPGDRYTGELFF. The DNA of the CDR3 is TGTGCCAGTCAGCCTGGAGATCGGTACACCGGGGAGCTGTTTTTT.